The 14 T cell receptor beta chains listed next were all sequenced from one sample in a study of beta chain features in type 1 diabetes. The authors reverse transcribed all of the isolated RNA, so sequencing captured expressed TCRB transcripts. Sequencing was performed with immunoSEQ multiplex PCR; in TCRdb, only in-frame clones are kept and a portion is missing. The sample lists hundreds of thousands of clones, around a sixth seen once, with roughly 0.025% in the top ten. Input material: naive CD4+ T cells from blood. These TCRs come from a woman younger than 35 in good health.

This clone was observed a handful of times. The DNA of the CDR3 is TGCGCCAGCAGAGAAAGGGAAGAGACCCAGTACTTC. It encodes CASREREETQYF. This sequence joins TRBV5-1 and TRBJ2-5; unclear D gene. V was shortened by 5 bases and J by 3 bases, with 8 bases between the two germline ends. The germline CDR1 and CDR2 sequences are SGHRS and YFSETQ. CDR3 length: 12 residues. The full variable domain, rest sourced from reference TRBV5-1 and TRBJ2-5, is KAGVTQTPRYLIKTRGQQVTLSCSPISGHRSVSWYQQTPGQGLQFLFEYFSETQRNKGNFPGRFSGRQFSNSRSEMNVSTLELGDSALYLCASREREETQYFGPGTRLLVL.

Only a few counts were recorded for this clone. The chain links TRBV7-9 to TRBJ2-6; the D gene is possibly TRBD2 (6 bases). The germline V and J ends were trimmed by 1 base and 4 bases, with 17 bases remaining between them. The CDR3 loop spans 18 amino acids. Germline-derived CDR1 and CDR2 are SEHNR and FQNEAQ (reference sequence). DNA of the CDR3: TGTGCCAGCAGCTTAGGAGGCGGAGGGCCGACGGGGGCCAACGTCCTGACTTTC. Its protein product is CASSLGGGGPTGANVLTF.

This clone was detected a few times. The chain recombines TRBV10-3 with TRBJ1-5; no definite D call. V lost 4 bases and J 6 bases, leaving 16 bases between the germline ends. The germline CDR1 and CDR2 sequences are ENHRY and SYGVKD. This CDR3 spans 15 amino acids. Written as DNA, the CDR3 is TGTGCCATCAGTGCGTCGAACACGTTGGGTCAGCCCCAGCATTTT. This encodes CAISASNTLGQPQHF.

CDR3 sequence: CASSQAGGENEQFF. The CDR3 DNA is TGTGCCAGCAGCCAAGCGGGAGGGGAGAATGAGCAGTTCTTC. This chain connects TRBV9 to TRBJ2-1, with TRBD2 identical over 10 bases. The CDR3 runs to 14 residues. V lost 4 bases and J lost 7; bases outside the gene matches: 5. Germline CDR1 SGDLS, CDR2 YYNGEE.

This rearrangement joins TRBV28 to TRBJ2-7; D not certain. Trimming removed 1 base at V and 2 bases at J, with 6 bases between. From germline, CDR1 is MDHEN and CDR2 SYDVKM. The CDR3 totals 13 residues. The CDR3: CASSLSPPYEQYF. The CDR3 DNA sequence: TGTGCCAGCAGTTTATCCCCCCCCTACGAGCAGTACTTC. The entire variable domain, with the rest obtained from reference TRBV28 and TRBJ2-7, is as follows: DVKVTQSSRYLVKRTGEKVFLECVQDMDHENMFWYRQDPGLGLRLIYFSYDVKMKEKGDIPEGYSVSREKKERFSLILESASTNQTSMYLCASSLSPPYEQYFGPGTRLTVT.

CDR3 loop: CASSGGGLSGNTIYF. The CDR3 nucleotides are TGTGCCAGCAGTGGCGGGGGGCTATCGGGAAACACCATATATTTT. The chain has TRBV25-1 and TRBJ1-3; maybe TRBD1 (6 bases). Germline CDR1 and CDR2: MGHDK and SYGVNS. This CDR3 contains 15 residues. V lost 4 bases and J 4 bases, leaving 14 bases between the germline ends.

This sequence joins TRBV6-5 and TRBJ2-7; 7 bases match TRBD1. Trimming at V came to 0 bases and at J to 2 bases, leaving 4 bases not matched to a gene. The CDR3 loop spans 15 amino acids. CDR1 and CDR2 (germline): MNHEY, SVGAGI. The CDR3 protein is CASSYSPGQPYEQYF. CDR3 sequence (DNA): TGTGCCAGCAGTTACTCCCCGGGACAGCCCTACGAGCAGTACTTC.

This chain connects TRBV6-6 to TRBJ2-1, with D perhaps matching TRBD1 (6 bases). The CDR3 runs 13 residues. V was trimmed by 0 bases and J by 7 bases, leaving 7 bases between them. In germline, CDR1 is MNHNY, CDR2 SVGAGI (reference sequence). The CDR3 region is CASSYSRGNEQFF. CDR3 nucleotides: TGTGCCAGCAGTTACTCGAGGGGGAATGAGCAGTTCTTC.

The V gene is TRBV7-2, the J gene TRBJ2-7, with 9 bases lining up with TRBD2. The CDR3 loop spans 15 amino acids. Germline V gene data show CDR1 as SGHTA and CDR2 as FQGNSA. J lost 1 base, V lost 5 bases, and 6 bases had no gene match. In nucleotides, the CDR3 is TGTGCCAGCAGCCCGGACGGACTAGCGTCCTACGAGCAGTACTTC. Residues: CASSPDGLASYEQYF.

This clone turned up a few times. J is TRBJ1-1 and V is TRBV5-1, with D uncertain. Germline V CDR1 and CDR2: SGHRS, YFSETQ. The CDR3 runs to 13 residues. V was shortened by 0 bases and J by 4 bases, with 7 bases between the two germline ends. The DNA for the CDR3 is TGCGCCAGCAGCTTGGCACAGATCACTGAAGCTTTCTTT. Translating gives CASSLAQITEAFF.

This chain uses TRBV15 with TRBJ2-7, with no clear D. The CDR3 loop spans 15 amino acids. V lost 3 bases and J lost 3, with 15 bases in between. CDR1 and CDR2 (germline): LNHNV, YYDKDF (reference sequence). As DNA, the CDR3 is TGTGCCACCAGCAGGACCTTGGGTATTGGCTACGAGCAGTACTTC. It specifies CATSRTLGIGYEQYF.

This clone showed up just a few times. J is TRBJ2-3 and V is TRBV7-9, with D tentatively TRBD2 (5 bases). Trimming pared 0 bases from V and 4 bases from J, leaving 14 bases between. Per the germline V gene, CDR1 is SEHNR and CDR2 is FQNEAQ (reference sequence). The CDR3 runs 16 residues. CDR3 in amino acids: CASSLAAAPRADTQYF. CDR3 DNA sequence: TGTGCCAGCAGCTTAGCAGCGGCCCCGCGGGCAGATACGCAGTATTTT.

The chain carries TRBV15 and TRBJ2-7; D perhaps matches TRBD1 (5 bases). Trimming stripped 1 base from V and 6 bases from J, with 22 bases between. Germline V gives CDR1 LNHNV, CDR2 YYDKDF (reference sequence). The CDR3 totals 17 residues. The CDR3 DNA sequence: TGTGCCACCAGCAGAGGTAGGGATTCGGCAGGGCCAATCGAGCAGTACTTC. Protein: CATSRGRDSAGPIEQYF. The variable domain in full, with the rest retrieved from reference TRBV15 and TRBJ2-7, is DAMVIQNPRYQVTQFGKPVTLSCSQTLNHNVMYWYQQKSSQAPKLLFHYYDKDFNNEADTPDNFQSRRPNTSFCFLDIRSPGLGDTAMYLCATSRGRDSAGPIEQYFGPGTRLTVT.

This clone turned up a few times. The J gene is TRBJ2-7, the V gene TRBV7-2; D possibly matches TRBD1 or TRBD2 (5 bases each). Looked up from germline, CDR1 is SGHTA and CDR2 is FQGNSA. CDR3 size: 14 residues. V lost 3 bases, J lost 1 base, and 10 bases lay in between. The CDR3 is CASSFPGRSYEQYF. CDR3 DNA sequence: TGTGCCAGCAGCTTTCCGGGACGGTCCTACGAGCAGTACTTC.